This entry concerns a single T cell receptor (beta chain). This clonotype was seen at least ten times. This receptor's antigen is unknown. Base quality data are lacking; no much larger clone is found one base away. The data derive from a study of neurological immune-mediated disorders (dated by TCRdb to about 2019). Study-wide context: Among the approximately 35 multiple sclerosis patients, approximately 31 had relapsing-remitting MS and 3 had secondary progressive MS. The 106 TCR-beta libraries covered PBMC samples along with longitudinal samples, technical triplicates, and paired sorted CD4+ and CD8+ T-cell subsets. Of the approximately 66 subjects in the cohort, roughly 14 were HAM/TSP patients, approximately 35 were multiple sclerosis patients, and 20 were healthy controls. Peripheral blood TCR-beta repertoires from patients with HTLV-I-associated myelopathy (HAM/TSP), patients with multiple sclerosis, and healthy controls were compared in the study using UMI-based sequencing. What the study reported, not specific to this receptor: Repertoires from 18 of 34 MS patients were grouped by phylogenetic analysis into a cluster of related CDR3 sequences, suggesting a possible repertoire-level signature. No clinical or MRI features were associated with the MS cluster, and the authors said that larger cohorts are needed. TCR clonal expansion was highest in HAM/TSP patients and lowest in MS patients, with MS patients falling below even healthy controls. No identical CDR3 amino acid sequences were found to be shared among expanded clones across subjects, suggesting that TCR-beta repertoires were private in all groups.

For the unsorted PBMC libraries, 2 million PBMCs were stored in RNAlater at -80 degrees C until RNA extraction and were used to generate the libraries. Multiple sclerosis patients were enrolled in a US clinical protocol evaluating disease progression by magnetic resonance imaging. Peripheral blood was subjected to Ficoll-Hypaque density gradient centrifugation to isolate PBMCs, which were then cryopreserved in liquid nitrogen. Relative to germline, V is 6 bases shorter and J is 9 bases shorter, with 21 bases between their ends. Based on the germline V gene (reference sequence), the CDR1 and CDR2 sequences are DFQATT and SNEGSKA. The CDR3 measures 15 amino acids from cysteine to phenylalanine. Only the CDR3 region is kept as DNA, spanning 45 bases read in frame from base 1. cDNA was synthesized by template-switch 5'RACE using a primer carrying a 10-nucleotide random unique molecular identifier by which each TCR transcript was tagged. Every sequencing run yielded over 180 million TCR-beta sequences covering 15-18 subjects. The RNeasy kit was used to extract total RNA. Using the KAPA Real-time Library Amplification kit, TCR-beta VDJ regions were amplified with primers for the TCR constant region and the 5'RACE anchor. A first PCR added sample indexes and Illumina adaptors, and a second PCR then raised library yield. The roughly 650 bp TCR product was size-selected on a 2% E-gel SizeSelection system after Ampure bead purification. Before pooling, libraries had their quality checked on a Bioanalyzer, their concentration measured with Qubit, and their quantity determined with the Kapa Library Quantification kit. Paired-end 2 x 150 bp sequencing of the libraries was performed on an Illumina HiSeq 2500. To increase sequence diversity, about 25-30% phiX was spiked into each library pool. The study's processing was this. Quality-filtered reads were processed with the UMI-based MiGEC pipeline, which removed over 85% of raw TCR sequences during error correction. VDJ genes were aligned to IMGT germline references, and clonotypes were defined by unique CDR3 amino acid sequence plus V-J genes. Clonal expansion, Shannon diversity and CDR3 relatedness (CalcPairwiseDistances, ClusterSamples) were evaluated with VDJtools, and phylogenetic trees were built with CLCbio workbench. Using coefficient-of-variation modelling across technical triplicates, the study counted a clone as expanded if it had at least 8 unique UMIs. TCRdb trimmed public reads at Q25 via fastp, called clones via MiXCR and kept in-frame beta chains. Each CDR3 protein gets just one entry, which takes the most common genes and DNA from the rows behind it. The V and J calls shown here were made by TCRdb, not taken from the authors' results. In all, the sample holds around 130,000 distinct CDR3 sequences, and about 3.4% of those were seen once. The top ten clonotypes cover 1% to 1.5% of the sample.

Sequenced sample: PBMCs. In this chain, TRBV20-1 is recombined with TRBJ1-6; possibly the D gene is TRBD1, per 5 matching bases. This sequence originates from a woman under 40 with multiple sclerosis. The DNA is TGCAGTGCCTTCACTGGTCCGGGCGGGGGTTCACCCCTCCACTTT. Its coded protein is CSAFTGPGGGSPLHF.